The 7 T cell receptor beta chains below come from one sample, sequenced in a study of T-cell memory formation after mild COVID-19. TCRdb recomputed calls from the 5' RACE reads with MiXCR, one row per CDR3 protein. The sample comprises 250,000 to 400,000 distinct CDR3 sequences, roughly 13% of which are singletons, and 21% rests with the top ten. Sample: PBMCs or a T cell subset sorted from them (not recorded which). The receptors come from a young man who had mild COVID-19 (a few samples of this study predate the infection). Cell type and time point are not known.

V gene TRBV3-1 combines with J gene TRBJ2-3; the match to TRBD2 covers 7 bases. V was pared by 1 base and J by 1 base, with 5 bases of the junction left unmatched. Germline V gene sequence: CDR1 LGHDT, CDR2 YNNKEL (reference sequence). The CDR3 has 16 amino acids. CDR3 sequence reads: CASSQVPSGGTDTQYF. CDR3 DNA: TGTGCCAGCAGCCAAGTGCCTAGCGGAGGCACAGATACGCAGTATTTT.

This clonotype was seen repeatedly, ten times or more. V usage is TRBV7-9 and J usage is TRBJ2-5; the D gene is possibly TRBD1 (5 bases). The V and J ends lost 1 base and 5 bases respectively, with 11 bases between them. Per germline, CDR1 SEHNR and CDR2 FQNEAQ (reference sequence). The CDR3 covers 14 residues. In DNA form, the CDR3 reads TGTGCCAGCAGCTTAGTTGGGGCCTCTGAGACCCAGTACTTC. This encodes CASSLVGASETQYF.

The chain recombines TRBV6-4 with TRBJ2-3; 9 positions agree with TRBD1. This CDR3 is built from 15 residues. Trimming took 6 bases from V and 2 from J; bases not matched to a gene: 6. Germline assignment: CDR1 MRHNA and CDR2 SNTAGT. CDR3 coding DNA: TGTGCCAGCAGCCAGGACAGGGGCTCCACAGATACGCAGTATTTT. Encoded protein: CASSQDRGSTDTQYF.

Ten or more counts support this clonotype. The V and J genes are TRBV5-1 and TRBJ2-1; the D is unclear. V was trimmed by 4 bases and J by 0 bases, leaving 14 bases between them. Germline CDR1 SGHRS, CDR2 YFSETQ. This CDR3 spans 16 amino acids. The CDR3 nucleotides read TGCGCCAGCAGCCGGAGAGAGGTGCGCTCCTACAATGAGCAGTTCTTC. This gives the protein CASSRREVRSYNEQFF.

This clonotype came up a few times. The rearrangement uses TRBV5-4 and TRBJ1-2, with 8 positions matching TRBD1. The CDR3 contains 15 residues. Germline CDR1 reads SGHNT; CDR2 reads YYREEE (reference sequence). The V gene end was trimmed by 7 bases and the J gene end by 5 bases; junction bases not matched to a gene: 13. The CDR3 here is CASRAGGEAYYGYTF. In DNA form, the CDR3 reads TGTGCCAGCCGCGCAGGGGGCGAGGCATATTATGGCTACACCTTC.

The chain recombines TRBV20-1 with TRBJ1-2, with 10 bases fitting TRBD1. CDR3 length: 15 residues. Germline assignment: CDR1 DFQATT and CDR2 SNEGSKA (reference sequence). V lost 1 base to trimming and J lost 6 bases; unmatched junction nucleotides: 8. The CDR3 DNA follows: TGCAGTGCTAGAGGTCTGACAGGGGGCGATCATGGCTACACCTTC. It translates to CSARGLTGGDHGYTF.

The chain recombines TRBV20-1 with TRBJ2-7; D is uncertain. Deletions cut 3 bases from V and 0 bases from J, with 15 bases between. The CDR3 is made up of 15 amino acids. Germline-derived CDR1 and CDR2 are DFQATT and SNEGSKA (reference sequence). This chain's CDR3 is CSASSASRSSYEQYF. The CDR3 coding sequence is TGCAGTGCTAGCTCCGCGTCGAGGAGCTCCTACGAGCAGTACTTC.